This entry lists 11 T cell receptor beta chains sequenced from one sample in a study of T cells in Graves' hyperthyroidism and ophthalmopathy. Amplified TCR beta CDR3 regions came from RNA transcripts. When the TCR CDR3 underwent first-round RT-PCR, the HTBI primer set was used. TCRdb reanalysed the multiplex PCR reads using MiXCR and keeps one entry per CDR3 protein. The data contain over 400,000 distinct CDR3 sequences, roughly 15% of them singletons. Sequencing was performed on blood. These TCRs come from a man aged 18 to 29 with Graves' ophthalmopathy.

This clonotype was recorded at least ten times. CDR3 amino acids: CASSPLSHLNEQFF. The CDR3, as DNA: TGTGCCAGCAGCCCACTGAGCCATCTGAATGAGCAGTTCTTC. J is TRBJ2-1 and V is TRBV9, with unresolved D. Germline assignment: CDR1 SGDLS and CDR2 YYNGEE. The CDR3 runs 14 residues. Trimming shortened V by 4 bases and J by 7 bases, and 15 bases separated the two germline ends.

The table lists this clonotype with a few counts. The chain combines TRBV7-2 with TRBJ1-3, with a weak D call TRBD1 (5 bases). V lost 5 bases and J 0 bases, leaving 17 bases between the germline ends. The CDR3 length is 17 residues. Per germline, CDR1 SGHTA and CDR2 FQGNSA. The CDR3 DNA follows: TGTGCCAGCAGCCCCCCGACAGAGCTTGACTCTGGAAACACCATATATTTT. Translated: CASSPPTELDSGNTIYF.

This clonotype was recorded a few times. V usage is TRBV3-1 and J usage is TRBJ2-1; TRBD2 is a possible D gene (6 bases). Germline V gene lookup returns CDR1 LGHDT and CDR2 YNNKEL (reference sequence). The CDR3 covers 15 residues. The V end lost 0 bases, the J end lost 12 bases, and 18 bases lay between the germline ends. This CDR3 is CASSQDGTPPSRQFF. In DNA, the CDR3 is TGTGCCAGCAGCCAAGACGGGACTCCCCCCTCCCGGCAGTTCTTC.

This clonotype was recorded at least ten times. The chain uses TRBV5-1 and TRBJ2-7, with unresolved D. CDR3 length: 13 amino acids. Trimming took 1 base from V and 3 from J, leaving 8 bases between them. Germline V gene lookup returns CDR1 SGHRS and CDR2 YFSETQ. The chain's CDR3 is CASSLSSLYEQYF. CDR3 DNA: TGCGCCAGCAGCTTGTCTAGTCTCTACGAGCAGTACTTC. Full variable domain (outside the CDR3, taken from reference TRBV5-1 and TRBJ2-7): KAGVTQTPRYLIKTRGQQVTLSCSPISGHRSVSWYQQTPGQGLQFLFEYFSETQRNKGNFPGRFSGRQFSNSRSEMNVSTLELGDSALYLCASSLSSLYEQYFGPGTRLTVT.

This clonotype was picked up many times. V is TRBV9 and J is TRBJ2-3; no definite D call. Trimming took off 3 bases at V and 2 bases at J, with 10 bases between the two ends. CDR1 and CDR2 from the germline V gene are SGDLS and YYNGEE. The CDR3 length is 14 residues. The DNA of the CDR3 is TGTGCCAGCAGCGAGGACCTATACACAGATACGCAGTATTTT. Its translation is CASSEDLYTDTQYF. Together with reference TRBV9 and TRBJ2-3, the CDR3 gives the full variable domain: DSGVTQTPKHLITATGQRVTLRCSPRSGDLSVYWYQQSLDQGLQFLIQYYNGEERAKGNILERFSAQQFPDLHSELNLSSLELGDSALYFCASSEDLYTDTQYFGPGTRLTVL.

This clonotype was detected only a few times. The chain carries TRBV28 and TRBJ2-6; 7 bases are shared with TRBD1. V was pared by 7 bases and J by 1 base, with 16 bases of the junction left unmatched. Germline V gene lookup returns CDR1 MDHEN and CDR2 SYDVKM. This CDR3 comprises 19 residues. For the CDR3, the DNA is TGTGCCAGCACCTCCGAGACCGGACAGGAACTTTCTGGGGCCAACGTCCTGACTTTC. The encoded protein is CASTSETGQELSGANVLTF.

The V gene is TRBV2, the J gene TRBJ2-1; 10 bases align to TRBD2. V was clipped by 6 bases and J by 2 bases; unmatched bases: 4. From germline, CDR1 is SNHLY and CDR2 FYNNEI. The CDR3 has 15 residues. CDR3 in amino acids: CASSVAGGPYNEQFF. For the CDR3, the DNA is TGTGCCAGCAGCGTAGCGGGAGGCCCCTACAATGAGCAGTTCTTC.

This clonotype was observed at least ten times. The rearrangement uses TRBV2 and TRBJ1-5; possibly TRBD1 for D (6 bases). CDR1 is SNHLY and CDR2 is FYNNEI in the germline V gene. V was pared by 0 bases and J by 4 bases, with 10 bases between. This CDR3 is 15 amino acids long. The CDR3 loop reads CASSEAGGWNQPQHF. CDR3 nucleotides: TGTGCCAGCAGTGAAGCAGGGGGTTGGAATCAGCCCCAGCATTTT.

This clonotype was recorded at least ten times. The genes are TRBV7-2 and TRBJ2-7; D uncertain. Germline V gene sequence: CDR1 SGHTA, CDR2 FQGNSA. V was cut by 5 bases and J by 0 bases, with 8 bases left in between. The CDR3 runs to 13 residues. In DNA form, the CDR3 reads TGTGCCAGCAGCGCCTTCCTCTCCTACGAGCAGTACTTC. Residues: CASSAFLSYEQYF.

This clonotype was counted at least ten times. V gene TRBV12-3 or TRBV12-4 combines with J gene TRBJ2-7, with 8 bases aligning to TRBD1. The CDR3 totals 15 residues. Trimming removed 7 bases from V and 0 bases from J; junction bases left unmatched: 8. For the CDR3, the DNA is TGTGCCAGCACCCGCGGACAGGGATTCTCCTACGAGCAGTACTTC. This codes for CASTRGQGFSYEQYF.

Concerning this clonotype: A read error may explain this, as a much larger clone is one base away. The CDR3 carries no conserved terminal phenylalanine or tryptophan, so it likely arises from a read error. The V call is TRBV20-1, the J call TRBJ2-3; the match to TRBD2 covers 13 bases. J gave up 1 base and V 6 bases, and 4 bases lay outside the gene matches. The CDR3 totals 15 residues. Germline V gives CDR1 DFQATT, CDR2 SNEGSKA (reference sequence). CDR3 in DNA: TGCAGTGCCTACGGACTAGCGGGGGGCACAGATACGCAGTATCTT. Translating it yields CSAYGLAGGTDTQYL.